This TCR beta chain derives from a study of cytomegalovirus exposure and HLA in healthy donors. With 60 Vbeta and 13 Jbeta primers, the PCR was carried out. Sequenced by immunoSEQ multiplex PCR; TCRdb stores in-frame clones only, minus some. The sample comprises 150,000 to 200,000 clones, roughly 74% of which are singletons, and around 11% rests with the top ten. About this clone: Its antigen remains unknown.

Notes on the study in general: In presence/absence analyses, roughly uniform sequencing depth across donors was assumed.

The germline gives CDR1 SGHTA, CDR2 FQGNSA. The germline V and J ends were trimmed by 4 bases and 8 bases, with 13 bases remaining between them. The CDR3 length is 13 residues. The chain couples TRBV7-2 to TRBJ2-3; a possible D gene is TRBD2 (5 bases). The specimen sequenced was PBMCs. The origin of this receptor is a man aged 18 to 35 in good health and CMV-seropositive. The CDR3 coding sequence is TGTGCCAGCAGCTCCGGGGTTTGGAGTACGCAGTATTTT. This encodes CASSSGVWSTQYF.